The clone carrying this T cell receptor beta chain was seen many times. These data originate in a study of blood T cell repertoires in COVID-19. Turning to the study itself: Spain, Italy and the United States supplied samples that represented acute and convalescent COVID-19. PBMCs, B-cell-depleted T cells, or T cells provided the cDNA or gDNA that made up the material.

Per the authors' pipeline: By means of reference gene primer amplification, nucleated cell counts were estimated. The method was immunoSEQ multiplex PCR; TCRdb's version includes in-frame clones alone and lacks a portion of them. The D gene and trimming were derived from the DNA, and the V and J assignments and clone size from that table. Of roughly 200,000 clones in the sample, around 80% are singletons; the top ten hold 5% to 8.5%. CDR1 is SGHNT, CDR2 YYREEE, per germline (reference sequence). The CDR3 runs to 14 residues. After removal of 4 bases from V and 8 bases from J, the junction contained 7 bases not matched to a gene.

V is TRBV5-4 and J is TRBJ2-3; 10 nucleotides match TRBD1. Specimen: peripheral blood. The TCR sequence derives from a man between 65 and 85 years old with active or convalescent COVID-19. The CDR3 sequence: CASSPDRGRSTQYF. The CDR3 DNA reads TGTGCCAGCAGCCCTGACAGGGGGCGAAGTACGCAGTATTTT.